These T cell receptor beta chains were read from a single sample in a study of PD-1 blockade in classical Hodgkin lymphoma. Produced via immunoSEQ multiplex PCR; TCRdb's table is partial and in-frame only. The sample includes roughly 25,000 clones, around 84% of them seen just once. The material sequenced was CD4+ T cells from blood, taken at baseline. These receptors were taken from a human donor with classical Hodgkin lymphoma. CDR3s include the opening cysteine and the closing phenylalanine or tryptophan. A D gene is named only where the DNA matches it firmly. Clone size is stated in some rows and not others, as once, few, many or a class when expanded.

CDR3 length: 13; D gene: .; V gene: TRBV5-5; clone size: .; J gene: TRBJ2-4; CDR3 protein: CASSLQGRNIQYF; CDR3 DNA: TGTGCCAGCAGCTTGCAGGGGAGAAACATTCAGTACTTC
CDR3 length: 13; D gene: .; V gene: TRBV27; clone size: .; J gene: TRBJ1-2; CDR3 protein: CASSDSSNYGYTF; CDR3 DNA: TGTGCCAGCAGTGACAGTTCTAACTATGGCTACACCTTC
CDR3 length: 14; D gene: .; V gene: TRBV11-3; clone size: .; J gene: TRBJ2-1; CDR3 protein: CASSQGGSYNEQFF; CDR3 DNA: TGTGCCAGCAGCCAGGGGGGCTCCTACAATGAGCAGTTCTTC
CDR3 length: 13; D gene: .; V gene: TRBV7-9; clone size: .; J gene: TRBJ1-3; CDR3 protein: CASLPGTGNTIYF; CDR3 DNA: TGTGCCAGCCTCCCGGGTACTGGAAACACCATATATTTT
CDR3 length: 14; D gene: TRBD1; V gene: TRBV5-1; clone size: .; J gene: TRBJ2-5; CDR3 protein: CASSSDRVGETQYF; CDR3 DNA: TGCGCCAGCAGCTCCGACAGGGTAGGAGAGACCCAGTACTTC
CDR3 length: 13; D gene: .; V gene: TRBV5-1; clone size: .; J gene: TRBJ1-4; CDR3 protein: CASRGTGLEKLFF; CDR3 DNA: TGCGCCAGCAGGGGGACGGGGTTAGAAAAACTGTTTTTT
CDR3 length: 12; D gene: .; V gene: TRBV19; clone size: .; J gene: TRBJ1-1; CDR3 protein: CASSLRDTEAFF; CDR3 DNA: TGTGCCAGTAGCTTGAGGGACACTGAAGCTTTCTTT
CDR3 length: 15; D gene: TRBD1; V gene: TRBV7-9; clone size: .; J gene: TRBJ1-3; CDR3 protein: CASSRPGQGRNTIYF; CDR3 DNA: TGTGCCAGCAGTCGACCGGGACAGGGGCGAAACACCATATATTTT
CDR3 length: 15; D gene: TRBD1; V gene: TRBV4-3; clone size: .; J gene: TRBJ1-4; CDR3 protein: CASSQGGQANEKLFF; CDR3 DNA: TGCGCCAGCAGCCAAGGGGGACAGGCTAATGAAAAACTGTTTTTT
CDR3 length: 16; D gene: .; V gene: TRBV4-2; clone size: .; J gene: TRBJ2-5; CDR3 protein: CASRPSRGGLQETQYF; CDR3 DNA: TGTGCCAGCAGACCCAGCAGGGGGGGCCTTCAAGAGACCCAGTACTTC
CDR3 length: 12; D gene: .; V gene: TRBV7-2; clone size: once; J gene: TRBJ2-7; CDR3 protein: CASSLVRYEQYF; CDR3 DNA: TGTGCCAGCAGCTTAGTTAGGTACGAGCAGTACTTC
CDR3 length: 15; D gene: .; V gene: TRBV5-1; clone size: .; J gene: TRBJ2-7; CDR3 protein: CASSLEAGRSYEQYF; CDR3 DNA: TGCGCCAGCAGCTTGGAGGCAGGAAGGTCCTACGAGCAGTACTTC
CDR3 length: 14; D gene: .; V gene: TRBV6-1; clone size: .; J gene: TRBJ2-3; CDR3 protein: CASRAHFGTDTQYF; CDR3 DNA: TGTGCCAGCAGGGCCCACTTCGGGACAGATACGCAGTATTTT
CDR3 length: 13; D gene: .; V gene: TRBV7-2; clone size: .; J gene: TRBJ1-2; CDR3 protein: CASSLDPFYGYTF; CDR3 DNA: TGTGCCAGCAGCTTGGACCCTTTTTATGGCTACACCTTC
CDR3 length: 16; D gene: .; V gene: TRBV19; clone size: .; J gene: TRBJ1-5; CDR3 protein: CASSIGQGESNQPQHF; CDR3 DNA: TGTGCCAGTAGTATAGGGCAGGGTGAATCCAATCAGCCCCAGCATTTT
CDR3 length: 17; D gene: .; V gene: TRBV4-2; clone size: .; J gene: TRBJ1-3; CDR3 protein: CASSQDRDTYSGNTIYF; CDR3 DNA: TGTGCCAGCAGCCAAGATCGAGACACTTACTCTGGAAACACCATATATTTT
CDR3 length: 14; D gene: TRBD1; V gene: TRBV27; clone size: .; J gene: TRBJ2-1; CDR3 protein: CASSYRDRGNEQFF; CDR3 DNA: TGTGCCAGCAGTTACCGGGACAGGGGCAATGAGCAGTTCTTC
CDR3 length: 15; D gene: TRBD1; V gene: TRBV5-6; clone size: .; J gene: TRBJ1-1; CDR3 protein: CASSLGTGSHTEAFF; CDR3 DNA: TGTGCCAGCAGCTTAGGGACAGGTTCGCACACTGAAGCTTTCTTT